The TCR beta chain under discussion was sequenced for a study of T-cell reconstitution after alpha-beta-depleted transplantation in children. Study-level points and caveats: High day-60 TCRbeta diversity in some patients came from surviving recipient T cells and thymic progenitors. Among T cells one year after transplant, newly produced cells accounted for most counts and diversity.

This clonotype came up once. Its specificity is not known. The TCRbeta library incorporated unique molecular identifiers. TCRdb redid the calling of the PCR reads with MiXCR, one entry per CDR3 protein. The sample has a few hundred thousand distinct CDR3 sequences, roughly 44% seen once; the top ten hold 27%. CDR1 SGHRS and CDR2 YFSETQ come from the germline V gene. The V end was cut by 0 bases, the J end by 1 base, with 14 bases between. The CDR3 runs to 17 residues. Material: PBMCs, obtained before TCRalphabeta/CD19-depleted stem cell transplant. The rearrangement links TRBV5-1 to TRBJ2-4; unclear D gene. This TCR came from a girl aged 2 to 10 with aplastic anemia, due to receive a stem cell transplant. CDR3 bases: TGCGCCAGCAGCTTGGCTCAACACACCTCGGCCAAAAACATTCAGTACTTC. As protein: CASSLAQHTSAKNIQYF.